The clone carrying this TCR beta chain was found many times. What it recognizes is unknown. Amplification of TCR beta CDR3 regions used RNA as the template. Primed by the HTBI set, a first-round RT-PCR was run on the TCR CDR3. From the multiplex PCR reads, TCRdb called clonotypes with MiXCR, one entry per CDR3 protein. The data contain over 650,000 distinct CDR3 sequences, around 15% of them singletons. The CDR3 is 17 residues long. Germline V gene lookup returns CDR1 MNHEY and CDR2 SVGEGT. V was pared by 5 bases and J by 3 bases, with 5 bases of the junction left unmatched. This sample was taken from a study of T cells in Graves' hyperthyroidism and ophthalmopathy. Whole-study findings and limits: Appearing also in blood were most of the thyroid clonotypes expanded above 0.001.

This chain links TRBV6-2 or TRBV6-3 with TRBJ2-3, with 16 bases identical to TRBD2. The receptor was derived from a man between 18 and 29 years old with Graves' hyperthyroidism. Source material: blood. CDR3 in amino acids: CASSAGTSGRVTDTQYF. In DNA, the CDR3 is TGTGCCAGCAGTGCCGGGACTAGCGGGAGGGTGACAGATACGCAGTATTTT.